A selection of T cell receptor beta chains follows, all from one sample in a study of T cell responses to AZD1222 COVID-19 vaccine. Sequenced by immunoSEQ multiplex PCR; TCRdb stores in-frame clones only, minus some. Seen here are 210,000 or so clones, 90% to 95% observed once, and the top ten hold around 1%. The sequencing used peripheral blood, collected on day 0 of MenACWY control vaccination. All receptors derive from an adult in good health. Both conserved end residues are part of each CDR3. The D gene is left open where the match is weak. Some rows have no size entry. The others give once, few or many, or a class for an expanded clone.

abundance | j_gene | v_gene | d_gene | CDR3aa | CDR3nt
. | TRBJ2-3 | TRBV2 | TRBD2 | CASRGGLAGSTDTQYF | TGTGCCAGCAGGGGCGGACTAGCGGGGAGCACAGATACGCAGTATTTT
. | TRBJ1-5 | TRBV28 | . | CASRAYTSNQPQHF | TGTGCCAGCAGGGCATACACGTCGAATCAGCCCCAGCATTTT
. | TRBJ1-1 | TRBV6-5 | . | CASSYEAAWGREAFF | TGTGCCAGCAGTTACGAGGCCGCTTGGGGCAGAGAAGCTTTCTTT
once | TRBJ1-5 | TRBV4-1 | . | CASSQGWVQGGQPQHF | TGCGCCAGCAGCCAAGGATGGGTACAGGGCGGTCAGCCCCAGCATTTT
. | TRBJ1-5 | TRBV6-2/TRBV6-3 | TRBD1 | CASSYSRDRLLVRNQPQHF | TGTGCCAGCAGTTACTCGAGGGACAGGTTATTAGTACGAAATCAGCCCCAGCATTTT
. | TRBJ2-3 | TRBV30 | TRBD2 | CAWSVTAGSTDTQYF | TGTGCCTGGAGTGTTACAGCGGGGAGCACAGATACGCAGTATTTT
. | TRBJ2-5 | TRBV24-1 | TRBD1 | CATSDTTGGGQETQYF | TGTGCCACCAGTGATACTACAGGGGGTGGCCAAGAGACCCAGTACTTC
. | TRBJ1-2 | TRBV5-1 | TRBD1 | CASSSAPGQGSGYTF | TGCGCCAGCAGCTCGGCCCCGGGACAGGGAAGTGGCTACACCTTC
. | TRBJ2-1 | TRBV15 | . | CATSLYNEQFF | TGTGCCACCAGCCTCTACAATGAGCAGTTCTTC
. | TRBJ2-5 | TRBV19 | . | CASSIGGAWQETQYF | TGTGCCAGTAGTATTGGGGGGGCATGGCAAGAGACCCAGTACTTC
. | TRBJ1-6 | TRBV30 | TRBD1 | CAWSEGGQGNSPLHF | TGTGCCTGGAGTGAAGGGGGACAGGGGAACTCACCCCTCCACTTT
. | TRBJ1-1 | TRBV30 | TRBD1 | CAWSVPHRGGGEAFF | TGTGCCTGGAGTGTACCCCACAGGGGTGGAGGAGAAGCTTTCTTT
. | TRBJ2-1 | TRBV29-1 | TRBD1 | CSALGQGGNEQFF | TGCAGCGCCCTGGGACAGGGAGGAAATGAGCAGTTCTTC
. | TRBJ1-2 | TRBV2 | . | CASSTGNPGNYGYTF | TGTGCCAGCAGTACCGGGAACCCTGGGAACTATGGCTACACCTTC
. | TRBJ2-7 | TRBV19 | TRBD2 | CASMPAGSYEQYF | TGTGCCAGTATGCCAGCGGGAAGCTACGAGCAGTACTTC
. | TRBJ2-3 | TRBV5-6 | . | CASSLEVQSTDTQYF | TGTGCCAGCAGCTTGGAGGTCCAAAGCACAGATACGCAGTATTTT
. | TRBJ2-1 | TRBV27 | TRBD1 | CASSPGQGFANEQFF | TGTGCCAGCAGCCCTGGACAGGGTTTCGCCAATGAGCAGTTCTTC
. | TRBJ2-5 | TRBV15 | . | CATSPRDPPQETQYF | TGTGCCACCAGCCCCAGGGACCCGCCCCAAGAGACCCAGTACTTC
once | TRBJ2-3 | TRBV18 | . | CASSPPALISTDTQYF | TGTGCCAGCTCACCCCCGGCCCTTATTAGCACAGATACGCAGTATTTT